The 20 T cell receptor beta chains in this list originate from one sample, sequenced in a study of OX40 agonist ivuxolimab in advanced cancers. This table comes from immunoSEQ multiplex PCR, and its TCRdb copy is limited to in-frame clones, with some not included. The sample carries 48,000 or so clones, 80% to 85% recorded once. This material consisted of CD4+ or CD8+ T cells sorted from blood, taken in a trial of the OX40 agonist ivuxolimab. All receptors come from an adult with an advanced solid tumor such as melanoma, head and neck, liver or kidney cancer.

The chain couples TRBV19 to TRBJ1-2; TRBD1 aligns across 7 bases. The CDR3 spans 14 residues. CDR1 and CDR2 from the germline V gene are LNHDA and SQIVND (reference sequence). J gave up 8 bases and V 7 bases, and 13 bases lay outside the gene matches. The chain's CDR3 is CASTPLRTGDGYTF. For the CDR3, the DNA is TGTGCCAGTACCCCCCTGCGCACAGGGGACGGCTACACCTTC.

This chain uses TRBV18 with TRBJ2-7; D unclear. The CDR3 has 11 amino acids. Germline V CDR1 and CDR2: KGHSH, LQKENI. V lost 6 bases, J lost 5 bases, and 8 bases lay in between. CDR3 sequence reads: CASSQGNEQYF. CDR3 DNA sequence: TGTGCCAGCTCGCAAGGGAACGAGCAGTACTTC.

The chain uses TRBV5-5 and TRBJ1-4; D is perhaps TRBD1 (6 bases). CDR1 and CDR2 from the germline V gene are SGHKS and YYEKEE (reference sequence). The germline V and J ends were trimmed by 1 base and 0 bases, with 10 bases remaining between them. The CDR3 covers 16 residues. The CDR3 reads CASSLNRVATNEKLFF. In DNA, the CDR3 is TGTGCCAGCAGCTTGAACAGGGTGGCAACTAATGAAAAACTGTTTTTT.

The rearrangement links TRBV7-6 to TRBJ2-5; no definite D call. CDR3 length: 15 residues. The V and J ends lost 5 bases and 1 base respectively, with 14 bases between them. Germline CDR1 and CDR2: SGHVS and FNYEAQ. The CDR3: CASSPAPTTQETQYF. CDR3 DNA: TGTGCCAGCAGCCCAGCCCCGACAACCCAAGAGACCCAGTACTTC. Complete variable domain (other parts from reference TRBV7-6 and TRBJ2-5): GAGVSQSPRYKVTKRGQDVALRCDPISGHVSLYWYRQALGQGPEFLTYFNYEAQQDKSGLPNDRFSAERPEGSISTLTIQRTEQRDSAMYRCASSPAPTTQETQYFGPGTRLLVL.

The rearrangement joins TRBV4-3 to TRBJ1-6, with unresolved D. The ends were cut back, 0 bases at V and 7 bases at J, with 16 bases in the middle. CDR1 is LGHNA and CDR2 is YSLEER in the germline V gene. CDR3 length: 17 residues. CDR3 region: CASSQDPAGSWNSPLHF. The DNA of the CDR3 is TGCGCCAGCAGCCAAGACCCGGCGGGGTCCTGGAATTCACCCCTCCACTTT.

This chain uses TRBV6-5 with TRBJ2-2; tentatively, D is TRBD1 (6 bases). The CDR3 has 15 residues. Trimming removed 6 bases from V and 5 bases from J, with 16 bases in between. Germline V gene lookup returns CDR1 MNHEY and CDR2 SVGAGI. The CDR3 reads CASRKQGYGTGELFF. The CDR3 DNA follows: TGTGCCAGCAGGAAACAGGGTTATGGGACCGGGGAGCTGTTTTTT.

Here the CDR3 reads CASSPGTGWRNEQFF. Here the CDR3 DNA reads TGTGCCAGCAGCCCCGGGACAGGGTGGCGCAATGAGCAGTTCTTC. The chain couples TRBV2 to TRBJ2-1; 9 nucleotides agree with TRBD1. Germline V lookup: CDR1 SNHLY, CDR2 FYNNEI. With V trimmed by 6 bases and J by 6 bases, 9 bases remained unmatched. This CDR3 contains 15 residues.

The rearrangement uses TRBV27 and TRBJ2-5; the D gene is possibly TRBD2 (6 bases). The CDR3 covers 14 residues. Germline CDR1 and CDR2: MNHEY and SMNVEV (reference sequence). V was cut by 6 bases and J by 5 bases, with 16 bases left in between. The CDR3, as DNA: TGTGCCAGCAGCTTGGGAGGTCGGGCCGAGACCCAGTACTTC. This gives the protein CASSLGGRAETQYF.

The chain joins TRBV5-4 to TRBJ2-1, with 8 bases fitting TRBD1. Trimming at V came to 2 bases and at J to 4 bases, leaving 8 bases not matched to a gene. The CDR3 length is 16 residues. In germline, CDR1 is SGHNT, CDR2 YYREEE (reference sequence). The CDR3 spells CASSFIKGQDYNEQFF. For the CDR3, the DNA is TGTGCCAGCAGCTTCATAAAGGGACAGGATTACAATGAGCAGTTCTTC.

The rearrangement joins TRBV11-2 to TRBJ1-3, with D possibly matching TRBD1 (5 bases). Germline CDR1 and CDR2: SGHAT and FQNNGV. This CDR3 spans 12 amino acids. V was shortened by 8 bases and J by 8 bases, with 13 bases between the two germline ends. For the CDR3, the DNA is TGTGCCAGCCGGGCAGGGTTTGACACCATATATTTT. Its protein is CASRAGFDTIYF.

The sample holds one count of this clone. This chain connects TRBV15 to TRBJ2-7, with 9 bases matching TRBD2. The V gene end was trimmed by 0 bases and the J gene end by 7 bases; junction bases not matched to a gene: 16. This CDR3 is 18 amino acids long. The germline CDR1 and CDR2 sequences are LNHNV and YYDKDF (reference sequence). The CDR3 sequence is CATSRDSRAASGISEQYF. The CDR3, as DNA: TGTGCCACCAGCAGAGATTCGCGCGCGGCTAGCGGGATTTCGGAGCAGTACTTC.

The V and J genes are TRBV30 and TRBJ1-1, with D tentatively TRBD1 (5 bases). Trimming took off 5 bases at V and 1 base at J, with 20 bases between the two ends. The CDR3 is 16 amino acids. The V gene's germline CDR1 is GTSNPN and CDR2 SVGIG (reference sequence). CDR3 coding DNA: TGTGCCTGGGACCCGGGAGTTTTGGGGCCGAACACTGAAGCTTTCTTT. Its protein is CAWDPGVLGPNTEAFF.

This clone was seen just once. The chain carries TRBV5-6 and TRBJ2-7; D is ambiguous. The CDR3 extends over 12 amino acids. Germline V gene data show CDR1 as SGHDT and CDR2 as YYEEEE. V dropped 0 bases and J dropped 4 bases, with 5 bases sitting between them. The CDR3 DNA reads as TGTGCCAGCAGCTTGGGCCATTACGAGCAGTACTTC. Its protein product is CASSLGHYEQYF. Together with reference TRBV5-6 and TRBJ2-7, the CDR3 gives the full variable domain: DAGVTQSPTHLIKTRGQQVTLRCSPKSGHDTVSWYQQALGQGPQFIFQYYEEEERQRGNFPDRFSGHQFPNYSSELNVNALLLGDSALYLCASSLGHYEQYFGPGTRLTVT.

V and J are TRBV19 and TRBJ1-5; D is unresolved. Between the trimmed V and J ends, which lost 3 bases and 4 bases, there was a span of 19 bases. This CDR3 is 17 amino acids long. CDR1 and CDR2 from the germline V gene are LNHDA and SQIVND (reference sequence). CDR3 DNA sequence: TGTGCCAGTAGTATCGACTTTTGGGGATTGGGAAATCAGCCCCAGCATTTT. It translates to CASSIDFWGLGNQPQHF.

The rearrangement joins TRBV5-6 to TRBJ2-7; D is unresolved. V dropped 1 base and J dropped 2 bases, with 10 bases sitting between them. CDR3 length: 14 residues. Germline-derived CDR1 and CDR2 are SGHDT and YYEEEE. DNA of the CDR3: TGTGCCAGCAGCTTGTTCGGAGTGACCTACGAGCAGTACTTC. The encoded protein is CASSLFGVTYEQYF.

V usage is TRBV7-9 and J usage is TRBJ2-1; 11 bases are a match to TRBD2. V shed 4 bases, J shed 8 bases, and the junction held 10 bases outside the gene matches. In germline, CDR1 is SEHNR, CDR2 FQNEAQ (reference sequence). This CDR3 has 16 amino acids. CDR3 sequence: CASSSLSSGRWYEQFF. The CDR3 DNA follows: TGTGCCAGCAGCTCCCTTTCTAGCGGGAGGTGGTATGAGCAGTTCTTC. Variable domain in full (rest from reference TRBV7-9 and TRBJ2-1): DTGVSQNPRHKITKRGQNVTFRCDPISEHNRLYWYRQTLGQGPEFLTYFQNEAQLEKSRLLSDRFSAERPKGSFSTLEIQRTEQGDSAMYLCASSSLSSGRWYEQFFGPGTRLTVL.

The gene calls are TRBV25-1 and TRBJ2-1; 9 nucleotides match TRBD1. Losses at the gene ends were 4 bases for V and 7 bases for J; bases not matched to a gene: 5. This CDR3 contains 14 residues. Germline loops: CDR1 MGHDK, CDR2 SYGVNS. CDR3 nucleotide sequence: TGTGCCAGCAGTGCCGGGACAGGGAGGAATGAGCAGTTCTTC. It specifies CASSAGTGRNEQFF. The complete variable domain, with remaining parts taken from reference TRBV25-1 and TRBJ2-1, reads EADIYQTPRYLVIGTGKKITLECSQTMGHDKMYWYQQDPGMELHLIHYSYGVNSTEKGDLSSESTVSRIRTEHFPLTLESARPSHTSQYLCASSAGTGRNEQFFGPGTRLTVL.

The CDR3 DNA sequence: TGTGCCAGCAGCTTATTCCCGGGGTCGAACACTGAAGCTTTCTTT. It is translated as CASSLFPGSNTEAFF. The rearrangement links TRBV7-2 to TRBJ1-1; D unclear. Germline CDR1 is SGHTA and CDR2 is FQGNSA. The V end lost 2 bases, the J end lost 1 base, and 11 bases lay between the germline ends. The CDR3 spans 15 residues. The full variable domain, completed using reference TRBV7-2 and TRBJ1-1, is GAGVSQSPSNKVTEKGKDVELRCDPISGHTALYWYRQSLGQGLEFLIYFQGNSAPDKSGLPSDRFSAERTGGSVSTLTIQRTQQEDSAVYLCASSLFPGSNTEAFFGQGTRLTVV.

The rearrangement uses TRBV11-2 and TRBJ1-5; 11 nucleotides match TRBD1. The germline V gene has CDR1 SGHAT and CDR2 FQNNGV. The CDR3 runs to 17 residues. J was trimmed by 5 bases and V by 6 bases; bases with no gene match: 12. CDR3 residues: CASSLGQGAIGDQPQHF. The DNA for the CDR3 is TGTGCCAGCAGTCTTGGACAGGGGGCGATTGGGGATCAGCCCCAGCATTTT. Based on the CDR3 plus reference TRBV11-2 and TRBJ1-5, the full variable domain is EAGVAQSPRYKIIEKRQSVAFWCNPISGHATLYWYQQILGQGPKLLIQFQNNGVVDDSQLPKDRFSAERLKGVDSTLKIQPAKLEDSAVYLCASSLGQGAIGDQPQHFGDGTRLSIL.

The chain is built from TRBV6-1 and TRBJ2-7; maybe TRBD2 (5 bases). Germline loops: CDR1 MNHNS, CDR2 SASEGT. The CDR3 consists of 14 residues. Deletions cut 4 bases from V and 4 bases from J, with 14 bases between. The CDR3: CASSARVPPYEQYF. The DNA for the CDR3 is TGTGCCAGCAGTGCGAGGGTACCCCCTTACGAGCAGTACTTC.